These 28 T cell receptor beta chains came from one sample sequenced in a study of control samples from healthy donors and cancer patients. Assay used: immunoSEQ multiplex PCR; TCRdb lists only in-frame clones, some missing. The sample holds about 14,000 clones, roughly 80% seen once. The specimen sequenced was formalin-fixed, paraffin-embedded tissue. These receptors all stem from a female donor with lung cancer.

The V and J genes are TRBV3-1 (or the pseudogene TRBV3-2) and TRBJ2-7, with 13 bases identical to TRBD2. Looked up from germline, CDR1 is LGHDT and CDR2 is YNNKEL (reference sequence). V lost 3 bases, J lost 6 bases, and 5 bases stayed unmatched. The CDR3 is 15 residues long. Here the CDR3 DNA reads TGTGCCAGCAGCCACGTAGGACTAGCGGGAGTCGAGCAGTACTTC. Translation: CASSHVGLAGVEQYF.

The J gene is TRBJ2-3, the V gene TRBV19, with D perhaps matching TRBD1 (5 bases). The length of the CDR3 is 14 residues. Germline V gene data show CDR1 as LNHDA and CDR2 as SQIVND (reference sequence). Trimming pared 3 bases from V and 0 bases from J, leaving 7 bases between. The CDR3 protein is CASSMAGSTDTQYF. The CDR3 region has the DNA TGTGCCAGTAGTATGGCAGGGAGCACAGATACGCAGTATTTT.

The chain combines TRBV13 with TRBJ2-7; TRBD2 matches 9 bases. CDR1 and CDR2 (germline): PRHDT, FYEKMQ (reference sequence). CDR3 length: 15 residues. The V segment lost 5 bases and the J segment 2 bases; nucleotides outside the gene matches: 7. CDR3: CASSRRLAATYEQYF. DNA of the CDR3: TGTGCCAGCAGCCGCCGACTAGCGGCTACCTACGAGCAGTACTTC.

This clone has a handful of counts. The V and J genes are TRBV27 and TRBJ1-2; 9 nucleotides match TRBD1. CDR1 and CDR2 from the germline V gene are MNHEY and SMNVEV (reference sequence). The CDR3 totals 15 residues. V gave up 4 bases and J gave up 3 bases; unmatched junction bases: 6. The CDR3 DNA follows: TGTGCCAGCAGTTCACAGGGGGCGGCGGACTATGGCTACACCTTC. Translating gives CASSSQGAADYGYTF.

The chain recombines TRBV9 with TRBJ1-6, with D hard to call. The V gene's germline CDR1 is SGDLS and CDR2 YYNGEE. The CDR3 is 12 residues long. V lost 0 bases and J 9 bases, leaving 4 bases between the germline ends. CDR3 protein: CASSVGASPLHF. CDR3 in DNA: TGTGCCAGCAGCGTAGGGGCTTCACCCCTCCACTTT.

J is TRBJ2-1 and V is TRBV19; TRBD2 matches at 8 bases. The ends lost 5 bases at V and 7 bases at J; junction bases unmatched: 7. CDR1 and CDR2 from the germline V gene are LNHDA and SQIVND (reference sequence). The CDR3 loop spans 14 amino acids. The chain's CDR3 is CASSSLAGINEQFF. CDR3 coding DNA: TGTGCCAGTAGTTCCCTAGCGGGTATTAATGAGCAGTTCTTC.

The chain has TRBV12-5 and TRBJ1-2, with 10 bases aligning to TRBD1. The V and J ends lost 5 bases and 4 bases, in that order; junction bases with no gene match: 1. The length of the CDR3 is 13 residues. The germline gives CDR1 LGHNT, CDR2 FRNRAP. CDR3 residues: CASGRDRGYGYTF. The CDR3 DNA reads TGTGCTAGTGGTCGGGACAGGGGCTATGGCTACACCTTC.

V and J are TRBV13 and TRBJ1-6; tentatively, D is TRBD1 (5 bases). Between the trimmed V and J ends, which lost 2 bases and 6 bases, there was a span of 11 bases. The CDR3 is made up of 15 amino acids. CDR1 PRHDT and CDR2 FYEKMQ come from the germline V gene (reference sequence). For the CDR3, the DNA is TGTGCCAGCAGCTTATCAGGGAGGTCTAATTCACCCCTCCACTTT. This gives the protein CASSLSGRSNSPLHF.

The table lists this clone with a few counts. CDR3 nucleotide sequence: TGCGCCAGCAGCCAAGGGGGGGCGAACACTGAAGCTTTCTTT. Amino acids: CASSQGGANTEAFF. The chain couples TRBV4-1 to TRBJ1-1, with D perhaps matching TRBD1 (6 bases). V gave up 1 base and J gave up 1 base, with 7 bases separating them. CDR3 length equals 14 residues. Germline V lookup: CDR1 MGHRA, CDR2 YSYEKL.

This clone was seen a few times. The V and J genes are TRBV24-1 and TRBJ1-6; unclear D gene. V was clipped by 7 bases and J by 5 bases, with 8 bases between them. Germline CDR1 KGHDR, CDR2 SFDVKD. The CDR3 is 13 residues long. The CDR3 loop is CATSVSDNSPLHF. The DNA of the CDR3 is TGTGCCACCAGCGTATCTGATAATTCACCCCTCCACTTT.

The V call is TRBV9, the J call TRBJ2-1, with unresolved D. The CDR3 consists of 15 residues. V was clipped by 0 bases and J by 2 bases, with 9 bases between them. From germline, CDR1 is SGDLS and CDR2 YYNGEE. The CDR3 DNA follows: TGTGCCAGCAGCGTAGGCCCAGCGACCTACAATGAGCAGTTCTTC. This codes for CASSVGPATYNEQFF.

This chain links TRBV11-2 with TRBJ2-7, with D possibly being TRBD1 (5 bases). Germline loops: CDR1 SGHAT, CDR2 FQNNGV. The CDR3 runs 14 residues. V gave up 8 bases and J gave up 2 bases, with 16 bases separating them. The CDR3 nucleotides are TGTGCCAGCTCCCTTACGACAGATGCCTACGAGCAGTACTTC. Protein: CASSLTTDAYEQYF.

The chain has TRBV5-8 and TRBJ2-5; TRBD1 agrees at 9 bases. The V and J ends lost 10 bases and 2 bases, in that order; junction bases with no gene match: 12. Germline V gives CDR1 SGHTS, CDR2 YDEGEE. The CDR3 is 15 amino acids. CDR3 residues: CAGNRGQGRQETQYF. The CDR3 DNA follows: TGTGCCGGCAACCGCGGACAGGGGCGGCAAGAGACCCAGTACTTC.

The gene calls are TRBV25-1 and TRBJ1-4, with D uncertain. Trimming removed 4 bases from V and 5 bases from J, with 14 bases in between. Germline loops: CDR1 MGHDK, CDR2 SYGVNS. The CDR3 length is 15 residues. This CDR3 reads CASSGPQRLNEKLFF. The CDR3 region has the DNA TGTGCCAGCAGTGGACCACAGAGGTTAAATGAAAAACTGTTTTTT.

This clone appeared a few times. This CDR3 reads CSVLQGYNQPQHF. CDR3 nucleotides: TGCAGCGTCCTACAGGGCTACAATCAGCCCCAGCATTTT. The genes are TRBV29-1 and TRBJ1-5; TRBD1 might be the D (6 bases). CDR1 is SQVTM and CDR2 is ANQGSEA in the germline V gene. Trimming shortened V by 6 bases and J by 3 bases, and 12 bases separated the two germline ends. CDR3 length equals 13 residues.

DNA for the CDR3: TGTGCCAGCAGCCCCGGGACAGGGGTAACCGGGGAGCTGTTTTTT. This sequence encodes CASSPGTGVTGELFF. The V gene is TRBV6-5, the J gene TRBJ2-2; 10 nucleotides match TRBD1. The CDR3 contains 15 residues. Germline-derived CDR1 and CDR2 are MNHEY and SVGAGI. The V gene end was trimmed by 6 bases and the J gene end by 5 bases; junction bases not matched to a gene: 6.

The chain joins TRBV6-5 to TRBJ2-5; D gene uncertain. The germline V gene has CDR1 MNHEY and CDR2 SVGAGI. This CDR3 contains 13 residues. Between the trimmed V and J ends, which lost 7 bases and 5 bases, there was a span of 14 bases. The chain's CDR3 is CASTRVGSETQYF. CDR3 DNA sequence: TGTGCCAGCACTCGGGTGGGGTCGGAGACCCAGTACTTC.

This chain uses TRBV6-2 or TRBV6-3 with TRBJ2-7; D possibly corresponds to TRBD2 (6 bases). The germline V gene has CDR1 MNHEY and CDR2 SVGEGT. The CDR3 covers 14 residues. V was pared by 2 bases and J by 7 bases, with 15 bases between. CDR3 loop: CASSYLTGRREQYF. CDR3 nucleotide sequence: TGTGCCAGCAGTTACCTAACGGGGAGGAGAGAGCAGTACTTC.

This clone was detected only a few times. The chain couples TRBV4-2 to TRBJ2-1; TRBD1 aligns across 7 bases. Germline CDR1 is LGHNA and CDR2 is YNFKEQ. J was trimmed by 6 bases and V by 0 bases; bases with no gene match: 2. The CDR3 contains 14 residues. CDR3 DNA: TGTGCCAGCAGCCAAGAGACAGGGTCCAATGAGCAGTTCTTC. Translated, it gives CASSQETGSNEQFF.

This chain joins TRBV6-1 and TRBJ2-7; D may be TRBD2 (5 bases). V lost 2 bases, J lost 2 bases, and 13 bases lay in between. The CDR3 sequence is 15 residues long. Germline values: CDR1 MNHNS, CDR2 SASEGT. The CDR3 sequence: CASSESLSGPYEQYF. The CDR3, as DNA: TGTGCCAGCAGTGAAAGTCTCAGCGGTCCCTACGAGCAGTACTTC.

The genes are TRBV19 and TRBJ1-1; a possible D gene is TRBD1 (6 bases). There are 14 residues in the CDR3. V gave up 9 bases and J gave up 0 bases, with 14 bases separating them. In germline, CDR1 is LNHDA, CDR2 SQIVND (reference sequence). Here the CDR3 reads CASKDRAMNTEAFF. The CDR3, as DNA: TGTGCCAGCAAGGACAGAGCCATGAACACTGAAGCTTTCTTT.

V gene TRBV11-1 combines with J gene TRBJ2-3; D may be TRBD2 (5 bases). Trimming stripped 1 base from V and 6 bases from J, with 5 bases between. The CDR3 loop spans 12 amino acids. Per the germline V gene, CDR1 is SGHAT and CDR2 is FQDESV (reference sequence). In DNA, the CDR3 is TGTGCCAGCAGCTTAGGGGAGGATACGCAGTATTTT. Residues: CASSLGEDTQYF.

V gene TRBV19 combines with J gene TRBJ1-5; possibly TRBD1 for D (5 bases). The CDR3 length is 17 residues. Trimming took off 7 bases at V and 5 bases at J, with 24 bases between the two ends. Germline assignment: CDR1 LNHDA and CDR2 SQIVND (reference sequence). CDR3 coding DNA: TGTGCCAGTACACACCCGGGGCCGGGAGGTTACGATCAGCCCCAGCATTTT. It translates to CASTHPGPGGYDQPQHF.

This clone was picked up a small number of times. CDR3 sequence reads: CASSLGVSGTTTYEQYF. For the CDR3, the DNA is TGTGCCAGCAGCTTAGGAGTTTCGGGGACAACCACCTACGAGCAGTACTTC. The rearrangement links TRBV7-6 to TRBJ2-7; TRBD1 might be the D (6 bases). Trimming shortened V by 1 base and J by 2 bases, and 18 bases separated the two germline ends. The germline V gene encodes CDR1 SGHVS and CDR2 FNYEAQ. The CDR3 has 17 amino acids.

The CDR3 nucleotides read TGTGCCAGCAGCCGGGACCCCGTTCGGGGTTCACCCCTCCACTTT. Translation: CASSRDPVRGSPLHF. This chain connects TRBV6-2 or TRBV6-3 to TRBJ1-6; TRBD1 is a possible D gene (5 bases). The CDR3 covers 15 residues. Germline CDR1 reads MNHEY; CDR2 reads SVGEGT. The V end was cut by 6 bases, the J end by 9 bases, with 18 bases between.

The chain uses TRBV21-1 and TRBJ2-7; TRBD2, the table's D call, was not compared with the DNA. TRBV21-1 is described as a pseudogene. This CDR3 is 12 amino acids long. The CDR3 DNA reads as TGTGCCCCCCAGATCGGCGGATACGAGCAGTACTTC. Amino acid sequence: CAPQIGGYEQYF.

The V gene is TRBV4-3, the J gene TRBJ1-6; D unclear. This CDR3 contains 16 residues. Germline V CDR1 and CDR2: LGHNA, YSLEER. The V gene lost 0 bases and the J gene lost 7 bases, with 13 bases spanning the gap. Here the CDR3 reads CASSQEVLQKNSPLHF. CDR3 DNA sequence: TGCGCCAGCAGCCAAGAAGTCCTACAGAAGAATTCACCCCTCCACTTT.

The table lists this clone with a count of one. One end of the junction is discordant with germline, which a read error may explain. V gene TRBV7-2 combines with J gene TRBJ2-5; D is possibly TRBD2 (6 bases). Germline values: CDR1 SGHTA, CDR2 FQGNSA. The CDR3 has 13 amino acids. CDR3 region: CVSSEGARETQYF. The CDR3 nucleotides read TGTGTCAGCTCGGAGGGAGCTCGAGAGACCCAGTACTTC.